This T cell receptor (beta chain) stems from a study of breast tumors, draining lymph nodes, adjacent tissues. Using its own MiXCR run on the multiplex PCR reads, TCRdb lists one record per CDR3 protein. Seen here are fewer than 20,000 distinct CDR3 sequences, 40% to 55% observed once, and the top ten hold about an eighth. This clonotype is medium-sized (0.01 to 0.1%) by share. Its antigen remains unknown. Whole-study results and caveats: Tumor repertoires ranked between lymph nodes and nontumor tissue in diversity, with V and J gene preferences. Tumor and nontumor repertoires were significantly more similar in luminal-like than in basal-like breast cancer.

CDR3 length: 13 amino acids. Trimming removed 3 bases from V and 3 bases from J, with 9 bases in between. Germline V gene lookup returns CDR1 SGHAT and CDR2 FQNNGV. This TCR derives from a female donor with breast cancer. Some clones in this sample may be carry-over from other donors' samples. The chain couples TRBV11-2 to TRBJ2-7; TRBD2 is a possible D gene (6 bases). The sequenced sample consisted of tumor-adjacent breast tissue. DNA of the CDR3: TGTGCCAGCAGCTTCCCGGGAGTCTACGAGCAGTACTTC. Amino acid sequence: CASSFPGVYEQYF.